Shown below are 13 T cell receptor beta chains from a single sample sequenced in a study of blood T cell repertoires in COVID-19. Generated by immunoSEQ multiplex PCR, the TCRdb table keeps only in-frame clones and is missing some. The table lists about 99,000 clones, 84% of them singletons. Sequences were obtained from peripheral blood. The source of these receptors is a man aged 70-80 years with active or convalescent COVID-19.

The J gene is TRBJ1-5, the V gene TRBV11-2; TRBD1 matches 7 bases. The germline CDR1 and CDR2 sequences are SGHAT and FQNNGV. The V segment lost 0 bases and the J segment 4 bases; nucleotides outside the gene matches: 3. This CDR3 has 15 residues. CDR3 DNA: TGTGCCAGCAGCTTAGATGGGACAGTGAATCAGCCCCAGCATTTT. This translates into CASSLDGTVNQPQHF.

The V call is TRBV5-1, the J call TRBJ2-1; 11 nucleotides match TRBD2. The CDR3 sequence is 15 residues long. V gave up 6 bases and J gave up 7 bases; unmatched junction bases: 9. The V gene's germline CDR1 is SGHRS and CDR2 YFSETQ. As DNA, the CDR3 is TGCGCCAGCACCCATTTAGCGGGGGGGAATAATGAGCAGTTCTTC. Encoded protein: CASTHLAGGNNEQFF.

The rearrangement uses TRBV7-2 and TRBJ2-5; 8 bases match TRBD1. Germline V gene lookup returns CDR1 SGHTA and CDR2 FQGNSA. V lost 4 bases, J lost 3 bases, and 7 bases stayed unmatched. This CDR3 region has 15 residues. As DNA, the CDR3 is TGTGCCAGCAGCTCCAGGACAGGGCCGGAAGAGACCCAGTACTTC. It yields the protein CASSSRTGPEETQYF.

This sequence joins TRBV6-1 and TRBJ2-7, with 7 nucleotides matching TRBD2. With V trimmed by 3 bases and J by 7 bases, 3 bases remained unmatched. CDR1 is MNHNS, CDR2 SASEGT, per germline. The CDR3 sequence is 12 residues long. The CDR3 protein is CASSDGGWEQYF. Written as DNA, the CDR3 is TGTGCCAGCAGTGACGGGGGGTGGGAGCAGTACTTC.

The chain combines TRBV15 with TRBJ1-2; D is perhaps TRBD1 (5 bases). V was cut by 0 bases and J by 4 bases, with 15 bases left in between. Germline values: CDR1 LNHNV, CDR2 YYDKDF (reference sequence). This CDR3 spans 16 amino acids. The CDR3 DNA is TGTGCCACCAGCAGAGATTGGAGGGGCGCGGGCTATGGCTACACCTTC. It is translated as CATSRDWRGAGYGYTF.

The genes are TRBV7-8 and TRBJ2-1, with 10 bases matching TRBD1. V gave up 4 bases and J gave up 10 bases; unmatched junction bases: 10. This CDR3 comprises 15 residues. Germline CDR1 is SGHVS and CDR2 is FQNEAQ. The CDR3 sequence: CASSSSDRGFGEQFF. The DNA of the CDR3 is TGTGCCAGCAGCTCCTCGGACAGGGGGTTCGGAGAGCAGTTCTTC.

For the CDR3, the DNA is TGTGCCAGCAGCTTAGTGGCTAGCGGTTACAATGAGCAGTTCTTC. Its protein is CASSLVASGYNEQFF. The rearrangement joins TRBV7-2 to TRBJ2-1, with 7 positions matching TRBD2. Trimming at V came to 1 base and at J to 4 bases, leaving 4 bases not matched to a gene. There are 15 residues in the CDR3. The V gene's germline CDR1 is SGHTA and CDR2 FQGNSA.

The chain has TRBV3-1 (or the pseudogene TRBV3-2) and TRBJ2-5, with D possibly matching TRBD1 (7 bases). The CDR3 runs to 15 residues. Germline CDR1 is LGHDT and CDR2 is YNNKEL (reference sequence). The V and J ends lost 4 bases and 5 bases respectively, with 17 bases between them. CDR3 bases: TGTGCCAGCAGCCCCTCGACAGGGAGCGGGGAGACCCAGTACTTC. Amino acid sequence: CASSPSTGSGETQYF.

The CDR3 sequence is CAWSVNSRETQYF. The CDR3 bases are TGTGCCTGGAGTGTAAACAGCCGAGAGACCCAGTACTTC. V is TRBV30 and J is TRBJ2-5, with no clear D. Deletions cut 0 bases from V and 4 bases from J, with 9 bases between. This CDR3 is 13 amino acids long. CDR1 is GTSNPN, CDR2 SVGIG, per germline (reference sequence).

This chain uses TRBV10-3 with TRBJ2-7; TRBD1 is a possible D gene (6 bases). V was trimmed by 6 bases and J by 0 bases, leaving 18 bases between them. Germline CDR1 ENHRY, CDR2 SYGVKD. The CDR3 runs to 16 residues. The CDR3 bases are TGTGCCATCAGCGATACCGGGACACGGAGCTCCTACGAGCAGTACTTC. Translating gives CAISDTGTRSSYEQYF.

The chain recombines TRBV6-5 with TRBJ1-1, with 7 bases that match TRBD1. V gave up 5 bases and J gave up 10 bases; unmatched junction bases: 10. The CDR3 consists of 13 residues. Germline-derived CDR1 and CDR2 are MNHEY and SVGAGI. As DNA, the CDR3 is TGTGCCAGCAGTCGCTCCGGGACAGATCGAGCTTTCTTT. This codes for CASSRSGTDRAFF.

The chain links TRBV6-5 to TRBJ1-3; 7 bases are a match to TRBD1. V lost 8 bases, J lost 1 base, and 8 bases stayed unmatched. Germline V lookup: CDR1 MNHEY, CDR2 SVGAGI. The CDR3 has 15 amino acids. CDR3 nucleotide sequence: TGTGCCAGCGGAAGGGGGCTAGGATCTGGAAACACCATATATTTT. This codes for CASGRGLGSGNTIYF.

CDR3 residues: CASRFLREGNTIYF. DNA for the CDR3: TGTGCCAGCAGATTTCTGAGAGAGGGAAACACCATATATTTT. V gene TRBV28 combines with J gene TRBJ1-3; no firm D call. Germline V gene sequence: CDR1 MDHEN, CDR2 SYDVKM. This CDR3 region has 14 residues. The V end was cut by 6 bases, the J end by 4 bases, with 13 bases between.